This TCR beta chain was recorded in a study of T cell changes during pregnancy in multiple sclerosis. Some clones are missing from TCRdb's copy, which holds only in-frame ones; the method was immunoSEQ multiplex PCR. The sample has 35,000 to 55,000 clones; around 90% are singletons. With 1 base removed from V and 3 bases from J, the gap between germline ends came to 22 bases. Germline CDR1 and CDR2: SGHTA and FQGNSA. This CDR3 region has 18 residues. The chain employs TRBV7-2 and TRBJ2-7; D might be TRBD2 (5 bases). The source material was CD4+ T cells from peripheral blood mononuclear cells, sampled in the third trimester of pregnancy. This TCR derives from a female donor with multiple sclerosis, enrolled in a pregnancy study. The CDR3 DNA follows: TGTGCCAGCAGCTTAGACCCCCCCCAGCGCCCCGGAGGCTACGAGCAGTACTTC. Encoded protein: CASSLDPPQRPGGYEQYF. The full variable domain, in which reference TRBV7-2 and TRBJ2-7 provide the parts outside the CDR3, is GAGVSQSPSNKVTEKGKDVELRCDPISGHTALYWYRQSLGQGLEFLIYFQGNSAPDKSGLPSDRFSAERTGGSVSTLTIQRTQQEDSAVYLCASSLDPPQRPGGYEQYFGPGTRLTVT.